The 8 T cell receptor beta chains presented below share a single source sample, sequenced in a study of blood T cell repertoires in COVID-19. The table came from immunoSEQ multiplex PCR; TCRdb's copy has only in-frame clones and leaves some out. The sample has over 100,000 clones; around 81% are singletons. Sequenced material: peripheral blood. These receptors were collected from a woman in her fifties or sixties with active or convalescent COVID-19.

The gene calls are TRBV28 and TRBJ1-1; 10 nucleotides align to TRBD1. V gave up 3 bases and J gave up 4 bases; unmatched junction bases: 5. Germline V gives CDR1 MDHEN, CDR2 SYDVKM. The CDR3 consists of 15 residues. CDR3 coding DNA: TGTGCCAGCAGTTTTTTTCGGACAGGGGGCACTGAAGCTTTCTTT. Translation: CASSFFRTGGTEAFF.

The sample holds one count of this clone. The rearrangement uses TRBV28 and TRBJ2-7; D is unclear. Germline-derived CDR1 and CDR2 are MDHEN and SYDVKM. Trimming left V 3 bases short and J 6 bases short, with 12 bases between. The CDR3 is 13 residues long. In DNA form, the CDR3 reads TGTGCCAGCAGTTTTATCCATCAGCGCGAGCAGTACTTC. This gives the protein CASSFIHQREQYF.

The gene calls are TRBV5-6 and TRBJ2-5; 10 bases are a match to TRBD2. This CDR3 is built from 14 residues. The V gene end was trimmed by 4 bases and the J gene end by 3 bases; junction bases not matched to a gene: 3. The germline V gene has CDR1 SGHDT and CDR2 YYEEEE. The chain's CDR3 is CASSRGLAEETQYF. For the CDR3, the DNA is TGTGCCAGCAGCCGCGGACTAGCGGAAGAGACCCAGTACTTC.

The CDR3 DNA is TGTGCCAGCAGTGATGAGGAAGCGGGAACCTACGAGCAGTACTTC. As protein: CASSDEEAGTYEQYF. The rearrangement joins TRBV6-4 to TRBJ2-7; 7 bases are a match to TRBD2. The germline V gene encodes CDR1 MRHNA and CDR2 SNTAGT. J gave up 2 bases and V 3 bases, and 7 bases lay outside the gene matches. This CDR3 is 15 amino acids long.

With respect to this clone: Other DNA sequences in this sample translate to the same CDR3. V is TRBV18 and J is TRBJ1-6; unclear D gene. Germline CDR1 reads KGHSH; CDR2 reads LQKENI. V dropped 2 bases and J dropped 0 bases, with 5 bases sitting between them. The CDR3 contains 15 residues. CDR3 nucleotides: TGTGCCAGCTCACCAACGAGCTCCTATAATTCACCCCTCCACTTT. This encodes CASSPTSSYNSPLHF.

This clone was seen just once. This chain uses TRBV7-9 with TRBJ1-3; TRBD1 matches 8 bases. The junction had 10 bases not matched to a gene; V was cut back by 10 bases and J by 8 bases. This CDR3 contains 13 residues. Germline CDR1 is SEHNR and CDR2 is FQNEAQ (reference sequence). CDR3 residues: CATQWQGADTIYF. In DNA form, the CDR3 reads TGTGCCACCCAGTGGCAGGGGGCCGACACCATATATTTT.

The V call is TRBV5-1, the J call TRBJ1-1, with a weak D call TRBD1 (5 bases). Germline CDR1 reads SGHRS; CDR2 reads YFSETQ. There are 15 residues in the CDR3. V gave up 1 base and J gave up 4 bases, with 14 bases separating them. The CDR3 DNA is TGCGCCAGCAGCTTGTTAGGACAAGAGACCACTGAAGCTTTCTTT. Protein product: CASSLLGQETTEAFF. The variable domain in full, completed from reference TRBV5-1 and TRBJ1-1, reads KAGVTQTPRYLIKTRGQQVTLSCSPISGHRSVSWYQQTPGQGLQFLFEYFSETQRNKGNFPGRFSGRQFSNSRSEMNVSTLELGDSALYLCASSLLGQETTEAFFGQGTRLTVV.

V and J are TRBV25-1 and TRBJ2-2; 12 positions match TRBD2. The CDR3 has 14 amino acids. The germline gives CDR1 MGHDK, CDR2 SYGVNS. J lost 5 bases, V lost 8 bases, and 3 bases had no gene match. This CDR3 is CASPGLAGTGELFF. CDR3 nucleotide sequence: TGTGCCAGCCCTGGACTAGCGGGGACCGGGGAGCTGTTTTTT.